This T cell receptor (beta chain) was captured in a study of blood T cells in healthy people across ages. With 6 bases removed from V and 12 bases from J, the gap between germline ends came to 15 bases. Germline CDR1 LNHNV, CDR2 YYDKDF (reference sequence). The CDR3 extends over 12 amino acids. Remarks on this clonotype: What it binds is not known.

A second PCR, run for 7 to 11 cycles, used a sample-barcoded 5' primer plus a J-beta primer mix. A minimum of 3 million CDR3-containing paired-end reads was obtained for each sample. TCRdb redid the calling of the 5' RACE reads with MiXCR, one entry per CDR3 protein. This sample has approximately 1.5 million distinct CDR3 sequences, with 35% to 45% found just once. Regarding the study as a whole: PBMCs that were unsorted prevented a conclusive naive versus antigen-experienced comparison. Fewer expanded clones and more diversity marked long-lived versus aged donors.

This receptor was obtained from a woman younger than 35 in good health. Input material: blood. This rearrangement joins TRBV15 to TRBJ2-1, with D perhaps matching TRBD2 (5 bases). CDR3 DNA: TGTGCCACCAGACACCGGGAAACGGTGCAGTTCTTC. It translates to CATRHRETVQFF.